A single sample gave rise to the 15 T cell receptor beta chains below, sequenced in a study of CD8+ T cells in alopecia areata. The study team obtained lesional scalp punch biopsies and peripheral blood from alopecia areata patients. After isolation, RNA underwent reverse transcription to generate cDNA as the sequencing template. TCRdb's table, derived via immunoSEQ multiplex PCR, lists solely in-frame clones and lacks some. The profile shows about 12,000 clones, 56% of them singletons. The sequencing sample was made of skin. The receptor source for this set is a human donor with alopecia areata.

V usage is TRBV10-3 and J usage is TRBJ2-7; TRBD2 is a possible D gene (7 bases). The CDR3 totals 13 residues. Germline V gene sequence: CDR1 ENHRY, CDR2 SYGVKD. The germline V and J ends were trimmed by 10 bases and 0 bases, with 13 bases remaining between them. CDR3 in amino acids: CATEGGTSYEQYF. The CDR3 region has the DNA TGTGCCACCGAGGGGGGGACCTCCTACGAGCAGTACTTC.

CDR3 in amino acids: CASSQPGQGDEKLFF. CDR3 nucleotide sequence: TGCGCCAGCAGCCAACCGGGACAGGGAGATGAAAAACTGTTTTTT. The chain joins TRBV4-1 to TRBJ1-4; 9 bases are shared with TRBD1. This CDR3 is 15 amino acids long. Germline trimming cut 2 bases from V and 6 bases from J; bases unmatched to any gene: 4. CDR1 and CDR2 from the germline V gene are MGHRA and YSYEKL.

V gene TRBV2 combines with J gene TRBJ2-7; 8 bases map to TRBD2. The CDR3 runs to 15 residues. Per germline, CDR1 SNHLY and CDR2 FYNNEI. The V and J ends lost 1 base and 5 bases, in that order; junction bases with no gene match: 7. CDR3 sequence: CASSEGAGGINEQYF. CDR3 nucleotide sequence: TGTGCCAGCAGTGAAGGGGCGGGGGGTATTAACGAGCAGTACTTC.

The sample holds a few counts of this clone. The J gene is TRBJ1-5, the V gene TRBV27; weak D call: TRBD1 (6 bases). The germline gives CDR1 MNHEY, CDR2 SMNVEV (reference sequence). V shed 3 bases and J shed 8 bases, with 14 bases lying between them. This CDR3 has 14 amino acids. CDR3 coding DNA: TGTGCCAGCAGTTTTTCCGGGGGCCTCAAGCCCCAGCATTTT. It specifies CASSFSGGLKPQHF.

This chain uses TRBV28 with TRBJ2-3, with D perhaps being TRBD1 or TRBD2 (5 bases each). From germline, CDR1 is MDHEN and CDR2 SYDVKM. V was shortened by 8 bases and J by 7 bases, with 25 bases between the two germline ends. The CDR3 consists of 16 residues. Written as DNA, the CDR3 is TGTGCCAGCGGACACAACCAACCTTTAAGAGGGAATACGCAGTATTTT. It yields the protein CASGHNQPLRGNTQYF. The variable domain in full, with the rest retrieved from reference TRBV28 and TRBJ2-3, is DVKVTQSSRYLVKRTGEKVFLECVQDMDHENMFWYRQDPGLGLRLIYFSYDVKMKEKGDIPEGYSVSREKKERFSLILESASTNQTSMYLCASGHNQPLRGNTQYFGPGTRLTVL.

This clone was recorded a few times. The gene calls are TRBV5-4 and TRBJ2-2; D is uncertain. Trimming cost V 0 bases and J 2 bases, with 5 bases left between them. The CDR3 is made up of 14 amino acids. Per the germline V gene, CDR1 is SGHNT and CDR2 is YYREEE (reference sequence). CDR3 nucleotide sequence: TGTGCCAGCAGCTTGGACCAAAACACCGGGGAGCTGTTTTTT. Encoded protein: CASSLDQNTGELFF.

CDR3 coding DNA: TGTGCCAGCCACGACAGGACGGGGACCCAGTACTTC. Its translation: CASHDRTGTQYF. J is TRBJ2-5 and V is TRBV7-9; the D gene is possibly TRBD1 (6 bases). Germline-derived CDR1 and CDR2 are SEHNR and FQNEAQ (reference sequence). The CDR3 contains 12 residues. The V gene lost 8 bases and the J gene lost 7 bases, with 14 bases spanning the gap. Drawing the rest from reference TRBV7-9 and TRBJ2-5, the complete variable domain is DTGVSQNPRHKITKRGQNVTFRCDPISEHNRLYWYRQTLGQGPEFLTYFQNEAQLEKSRLLSDRFSAERPKGSFSTLEIQRTEQGDSAMYLCASHDRTGTQYFGPGTRLLVL.

The chain joins TRBV5-6 to TRBJ2-7, with TRBD1 identical over 7 bases. This CDR3 region has 17 residues. Germline CDR1 reads SGHDT; CDR2 reads YYEEEE. Trimming removed 2 bases from V and 3 bases from J; junction bases left unmatched: 14. The DNA for the CDR3 is TGTGCCAGCAGCTTAGGTTTTTGGGGACAGCTTTTCTACGAGCAGTACTTC. Residues: CASSLGFWGQLFYEQYF.

This rearrangement joins TRBV7-6 to TRBJ2-7; D uncertain. The CDR3 spans 13 residues. Trimming stripped 1 base from V and 3 bases from J, with 7 bases between. Per the germline V gene, CDR1 is SGHVS and CDR2 is FNYEAQ. This chain's CDR3 is CASSLGAVYEQYF. For the CDR3, the DNA is TGTGCCAGCAGCTTAGGGGCAGTCTACGAGCAGTACTTC.

The V and J genes are TRBV5-4 and TRBJ1-4, with 8 bases that match TRBD1. Germline V gene sequence: CDR1 SGHNT, CDR2 YYREEE (reference sequence). The CDR3 is 14 amino acids. The J segment lost 8 bases and the V segment lost 4 bases, leaving 7 bases of the junction unmatched. The CDR3 coding sequence is TGTGCCAGCAGCCCGGACAGGGCGGACGAAAAACTGTTTTTT. Amino acids: CASSPDRADEKLFF. The variable domain in full, completed from reference TRBV5-4 and TRBJ1-4, reads ETGVTQSPTHLIKTRGQQVTLRCSSQSGHNTVSWYQQALGQGPQFIFQYYREEENGRGNFPPRFSGLQFPNYSSELNVNALELDDSALYLCASSPDRADEKLFFGSGTQLSVL.

This clone was recorded a few times. This chain uses TRBV7-2 with TRBJ2-7; no definite D call. This CDR3 contains 15 residues. Germline loops: CDR1 SGHTA, CDR2 FQGNSA. V was trimmed by 4 bases and J by 3 bases, leaving 16 bases between them. The CDR3 sequence: CASSWTVSTHYEQYF. CDR3 coding DNA: TGTGCCAGCAGCTGGACGGTTTCCACCCACTACGAGCAGTACTTC.

The V gene is TRBV10-3, the J gene TRBJ1-4; 10 positions match TRBD1. V shed 8 bases, J shed 8 bases, and the junction held 5 bases outside the gene matches. Germline values: CDR1 ENHRY, CDR2 SYGVKD. The CDR3 runs to 13 residues. The CDR3 region is CAIGTGDEEKLFF. In DNA, the CDR3 is TGTGCCATCGGGACAGGGGATGAAGAAAAACTGTTTTTT.

The genes are TRBV5-1 and TRBJ2-2; TRBD2 aligns across 9 bases. The J segment lost 5 bases and the V segment lost 3 bases, leaving 8 bases of the junction unmatched. Germline-derived CDR1 and CDR2 are SGHRS and YFSETQ. The CDR3 has 16 amino acids. CDR3 sequence: CASSSSLAGDTGELFF. CDR3 DNA sequence: TGCGCCAGCAGCTCGAGTTTAGCGGGAGATACCGGGGAGCTGTTTTTT.

The chain links TRBV2 to TRBJ2-1; D is undetermined. CDR1 SNHLY and CDR2 FYNNEI come from the germline V gene. CDR3 length: 14 amino acids. Trimming stripped 4 bases from V and 8 bases from J, with 15 bases between. CDR3 sequence reads: CASSVEISGDEQFF. CDR3 DNA sequence: TGTGCCAGCAGTGTAGAAATTTCGGGCGATGAGCAGTTCTTC.

The V and J genes are TRBV29-1 and TRBJ2-3; D not resolved. Germline V gene data show CDR1 as SQVTM and CDR2 as ANQGSEA. Trimming pared 3 bases from V and 0 bases from J, leaving 13 bases between. The CDR3 consists of 15 residues. CDR3 protein: CSVDANMGSTDTQYF. The CDR3 nucleotides read TGCAGCGTTGATGCTAACATGGGTAGCACAGATACGCAGTATTTT.